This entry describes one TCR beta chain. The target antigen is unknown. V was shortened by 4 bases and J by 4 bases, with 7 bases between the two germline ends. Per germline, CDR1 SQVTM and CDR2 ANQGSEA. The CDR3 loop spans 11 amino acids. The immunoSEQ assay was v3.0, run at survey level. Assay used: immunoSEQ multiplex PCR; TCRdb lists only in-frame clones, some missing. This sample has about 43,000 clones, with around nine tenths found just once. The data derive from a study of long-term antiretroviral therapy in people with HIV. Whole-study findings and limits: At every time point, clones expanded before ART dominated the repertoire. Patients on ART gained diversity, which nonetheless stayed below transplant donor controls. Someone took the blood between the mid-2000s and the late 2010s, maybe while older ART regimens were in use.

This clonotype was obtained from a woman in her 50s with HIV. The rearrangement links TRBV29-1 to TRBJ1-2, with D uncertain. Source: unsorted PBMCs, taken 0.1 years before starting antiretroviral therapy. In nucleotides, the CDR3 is TGCAGCGTTGGAGACACCTATGGCTACACCTTC. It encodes CSVGDTYGYTF.